This T cell receptor beta chain was sequenced for a study of blood T cell repertoires in COVID-19. At the level of the study: Sites across the United States, Italy and Spain contributed samples from acute and convalescent COVID-19. PBMCs, B-cell-depleted T cells, or T cells were the source of the cDNA or gDNA that made up the material.

Authors' processing steps: From reference gene primer amplification, estimates of nucleated cell counts were derived. Assay used: immunoSEQ multiplex PCR; TCRdb lists only in-frame clones, some missing. V, J and clone size were drawn from that table, and D and trimming were deduced from the DNA. The table shows about 140,000 clones, with 84% occurring only once. Germline V gene lookup returns CDR1 KGHDR and CDR2 SFDVKD. Losses at the gene ends were 3 bases for V and 3 bases for J; bases not matched to a gene: 5. The CDR3 consists of 16 residues. The chain carries TRBV24-1 and TRBJ2-2; 8 nucleotides line up with TRBD2. This sequence originates from a woman aged 55 to 70 with acute or convalescent COVID-19. The sample consisted of peripheral blood. In DNA, the CDR3 is TGTGCCACCAGTGATAATTCGGGAGGGCACACCGGGGAGCTGTTTTTT. This translates into CATSDNSGGHTGELFF.